This TCR beta chain was sequenced in a study of shared clonotypes between healthy human individuals. About this clone itself: Its antigen is still unknown. In the same sample, other DNA sequences code for this CDR3.

Study-wide points: Roughly 5% of naive CD4 clonotypes were shared across four donors. Clonotype sharing among the donors was expected to vary with sequencing depth.

The assay used deep level. Every subset had its genomic DNA shared out evenly among several immunoSEQ plates. The table came from immunoSEQ multiplex PCR; TCRdb's copy has only in-frame clones and leaves some out. The repertoire holds over a million clones, with 70% to 80% as singletons. The J segment lost 4 bases and the V segment lost 3 bases, leaving 4 bases of the junction unmatched. Germline V gives CDR1 MGHRA, CDR2 YSYEKL. CDR3 length: 14 residues. Input material: memory CD4+ T cells from PBMCs. The subset is: CD45RA-negative fraction. This TCR derives from a man between 18 and 35 years old in good health. Some clones in this sample may be carry-over from other donors' samples. The V and J genes are TRBV4-1 and TRBJ2-3; 7 bases match TRBD2. In nucleotides, the CDR3 is TGCGCCAGCAGCCAGGGCGGGGGAGCAGATACGCAGTATTTT. Its translation is CASSQGGGADTQYF.